The rows below give T cell receptor beta chains drawn from one sample of a study of glioma-infiltrating T cells after dendritic cell vaccination. TCRdb's copy holds only in-frame clones and misses some; the assay was immunoSEQ multiplex PCR. The sample contains just under 100,000 clones, 65% to 85% of which appear only once. The sequencing here drew on blood, taken after dendritic cell vaccination. The receptors derive from a human donor with glioblastoma. Both conserved end residues are part of each CDR3. The order of the fields is V gene, clone size, J gene, D gene, CDR3 protein, CDR3 DNA. A D gene is named only where the DNA matches it firmly. Not every row has a clone size; where given, it reads once, few, many or a size class.

V gene: TRBV2
clone size: NA
J gene: TRBJ1-1
D gene: TRBD1
CDR3 protein: CASSVGQVNTEAFF
CDR3 DNA: TGTGCCAGCAGCGTGGGACAGGTGAACACTGAAGCTTTCTTT

V gene: TRBV10-1
clone size: few
J gene: TRBJ2-1
D gene: NA
CDR3 protein: CASSKIGGDYNEQFF
CDR3 DNA: TGCGCCAGCAGTAAGATAGGGGGGGACTACAATGAGCAGTTCTTC

V gene: TRBV27
clone size: few
J gene: TRBJ2-7
D gene: NA
CDR3 protein: CASSYTRVAYEQYF
CDR3 DNA: TGTGCCAGCAGTTACACGAGGGTGGCCTACGAGCAGTACTTC

V gene: TRBV28
clone size: NA
J gene: TRBJ1-5
D gene: NA
CDR3 protein: CASSFRGGSGQPQHF
CDR3 DNA: TGTGCCAGCAGTTTTCGGGGGGGCTCGGGTCAGCCCCAGCATTTT

V gene: TRBV9
clone size: NA
J gene: TRBJ2-5
D gene: NA
CDR3 protein: CASSLTEGVGETQYF
CDR3 DNA: TGTGCCAGTTCACTAACAGAGGGGGTAGGGGAGACCCAGTACTTC

V gene: TRBV4-1
clone size: NA
J gene: TRBJ2-1
D gene: NA
CDR3 protein: CASSQERGEASYNEQFF
CDR3 DNA: TGCGCCAGCAGCCAAGAACGGGGAGAGGCTTCCTACAATGAGCAGTTCTTC

V gene: TRBV30
clone size: NA
J gene: TRBJ2-2
D gene: TRBD1
CDR3 protein: CAQGAFTGELFF
CDR3 DNA: TGTGCACAGGGGGCATTCACCGGGGAGCTGTTTTTT

V gene: TRBV19
clone size: NA
J gene: TRBJ1-5
D gene: NA
CDR3 protein: CASSIGGFQPQHF
CDR3 DNA: TGTGCCAGTAGTATAGGAGGGTTTCAGCCCCAGCATTTT

V gene: TRBV7-3
clone size: NA
J gene: TRBJ2-1
D gene: NA
CDR3 protein: CASSFRAGAHNEQFF
CDR3 DNA: TGTGCCAGCAGCTTTCGGGCGGGGGCTCACAATGAGCAGTTCTTC

V gene: TRBV19
clone size: NA
J gene: TRBJ2-5
D gene: TRBD2
CDR3 protein: CASSSSGRGQTQYF
CDR3 DNA: TGTGCCAGTAGTTCGAGCGGGAGAGGGCAGACCCAGTACTTC

V gene: TRBV18
clone size: NA
J gene: TRBJ2-7
D gene: NA
CDR3 protein: CASSPGRVEQYF
CDR3 DNA: TGTGCCAGCTCACCAGGCAGGGTCGAGCAGTACTTC

V gene: TRBV11-1
clone size: once
J gene: TRBJ1-1
D gene: TRBD1
CDR3 protein: CASSSRQGINTEAFF
CDR3 DNA: TGTGCCAGCAGCTCACGACAGGGGATTAACACTGAAGCTTTCTTT

V gene: TRBV5-1
clone size: NA
J gene: TRBJ2-5
D gene: NA
CDR3 protein: CASSSQETQYF
CDR3 DNA: TGCGCCAGCAGCTCGCAAGAGACCCAGTACTTC

V gene: TRBV9
clone size: once
J gene: TRBJ2-7
D gene: TRBD2
CDR3 protein: CASSAEGGRSAQQYF
CDR3 DNA: TGTGCCAGCAGCGCCGAGGGAGGGAGGAGCGCGCAGCAGTACTTC

V gene: TRBV5-6
clone size: NA
J gene: TRBJ2-3
D gene: NA
CDR3 protein: CASSSPQGLGDTQYF
CDR3 DNA: TGTGCCAGCAGCTCCCCGCAGGGGCTGGGAGATACGCAGTATTTT

V gene: TRBV9
clone size: NA
J gene: TRBJ2-5
D gene: NA
CDR3 protein: CASSVGREETQYF
CDR3 DNA: TGTGCCAGCAGCGTAGGAAGAGAAGAGACCCAGTACTTC

V gene: TRBV9
clone size: NA
J gene: TRBJ2-1
D gene: TRBD2
CDR3 protein: CASSVLPREGFNEQFF
CDR3 DNA: TGTGCCAGCAGCGTGTTACCGCGGGAGGGGTTCAATGAGCAGTTCTTC

V gene: TRBV30
clone size: NA
J gene: TRBJ1-5
D gene: NA
CDR3 protein: CAWSEMGDQPQHF
CDR3 DNA: TGTGCCTGGAGTGAAATGGGAGATCAGCCCCAGCATTTT

V gene: TRBV7-9
clone size: NA
J gene: TRBJ2-2
D gene: TRBD2
CDR3 protein: CASSLVAGAGELFF
CDR3 DNA: TGTGCCAGCAGCTTAGTTGCGGGAGCCGGGGAGCTGTTTTTT

V gene: TRBV4-1
clone size: NA
J gene: TRBJ1-4
D gene: NA
CDR3 protein: CASSPGLSEKLFF
CDR3 DNA: TGCGCCAGCAGTCCAGGGTTAAGTGAAAAACTGTTTTTT

V gene: TRBV7-9
clone size: few
J gene: TRBJ2-4
D gene: TRBD2
CDR3 protein: CASSPGAGWVGKNIQYF
CDR3 DNA: TGTGCCAGCAGCCCGGGAGCGGGGTGGGTAGGCAAAAACATTCAGTACTTC

V gene: TRBV10-1
clone size: NA
J gene: TRBJ2-5
D gene: NA
CDR3 protein: CASSEDYQETQYF
CDR3 DNA: TGCGCCAGCAGTGAGGACTACCAAGAGACCCAGTACTTC

V gene: TRBV6-6
clone size: few
J gene: TRBJ1-3
D gene: NA
CDR3 protein: CASSYYLGGGNTIYF
CDR3 DNA: TGTGCCAGCAGTTACTACCTCGGGGGTGGAAACACCATATATTTT

V gene: TRBV2
clone size: NA
J gene: TRBJ2-7
D gene: TRBD2
CDR3 protein: CASSLLAEISYEQYF
CDR3 DNA: TGTGCCAGCAGTTTACTAGCGGAGATCTCCTACGAGCAGTACTTC

V gene: TRBV19
clone size: NA
J gene: TRBJ1-4
D gene: NA
CDR3 protein: CASSTEGQNEKLFF
CDR3 DNA: TGTGCCAGTAGTACAGAGGGACAAAATGAAAAACTGTTTTTT

V gene: TRBV7-9
clone size: few
J gene: TRBJ2-5
D gene: TRBD2
CDR3 protein: CASSLVGGEGTQYF
CDR3 DNA: TGTGCCAGCAGCTTAGTGGGAGGGGAAGGGACCCAGTACTTC

V gene: TRBV4-2
clone size: NA
J gene: TRBJ1-2
D gene: NA
CDR3 protein: CASSQDRVRGGYTF
CDR3 DNA: TGTGCCAGCAGCCAAGATCGGGTAAGAGGAGGCTACACCTTC

V gene: TRBV19
clone size: NA
J gene: TRBJ2-7
D gene: NA
CDR3 protein: CASSPGLNSYEQYF
CDR3 DNA: TGTGCCAGTAGTCCAGGACTGAACTCCTACGAGCAGTACTTC

V gene: TRBV6-1
clone size: NA
J gene: TRBJ2-2
D gene: NA
CDR3 protein: CASIPVGTSTGELFF
CDR3 DNA: TGTGCCAGCATACCCGTGGGGACTTCCACCGGGGAGCTGTTTTTT

V gene: TRBV5-6
clone size: few
J gene: TRBJ2-1
D gene: NA
CDR3 protein: CASSGRAGQYNEQFF
CDR3 DNA: TGTGCCAGCAGCGGCCGGGCAGGGCAATACAATGAGCAGTTCTTC

V gene: TRBV6-1
clone size: NA
J gene: TRBJ1-2
D gene: TRBD1
CDR3 protein: CASSLPDRGYGYTF
CDR3 DNA: TGTGCCAGCAGTCTACCGGACAGGGGCTATGGCTACACCTTC

V gene: TRBV4-1
clone size: NA
J gene: TRBJ1-2
D gene: TRBD1
CDR3 protein: CASSSGQGNYGYTF
CDR3 DNA: TGCGCCAGCAGCTCCGGACAGGGTAACTATGGCTACACCTTC

V gene: TRBV5-1
clone size: few
J gene: TRBJ2-1
D gene: NA
CDR3 protein: CASSLPGANYNEQFF
CDR3 DNA: TGCGCCAGCAGCTTACCAGGGGCTAACTACAATGAGCAGTTCTTC

V gene: TRBV30
clone size: NA
J gene: TRBJ1-1
D gene: TRBD1
CDR3 protein: CAWGDRGEAFF
CDR3 DNA: TGTGCCTGGGGGGACAGGGGTGAAGCTTTCTTT

V gene: TRBV10-3
clone size: few
J gene: TRBJ2-7
D gene: TRBD1
CDR3 protein: CAISAGQDAREQYF
CDR3 DNA: TGTGCCATCAGTGCGGGACAGGACGCTCGCGAGCAGTACTTC

V gene: TRBV5-1
clone size: NA
J gene: TRBJ2-2
D gene: NA
CDR3 protein: CASSFGQLNTGELFF
CDR3 DNA: TGCGCCAGCAGCTTTGGACAGCTAAACACCGGGGAGCTGTTTTTT

V gene: TRBV29-1
clone size: NA
J gene: TRBJ1-1
D gene: NA
CDR3 protein: CSGGSSNTEAFF
CDR3 DNA: TGCAGCGGGGGCAGCTCGAACACTGAAGCTTTCTTT

V gene: TRBV29-1
clone size: NA
J gene: TRBJ2-7
D gene: TRBD1
CDR3 protein: CSVPGQGLYEQYF
CDR3 DNA: TGCAGCGTCCCGGGACAGGGTCTATACGAGCAGTACTTC

V gene: TRBV5-1
clone size: NA
J gene: TRBJ2-3
D gene: NA
CDR3 protein: CASSMAAAPLNTQYF
CDR3 DNA: TGCGCCAGCAGCATGGCAGCGGCTCCTTTGAATACGCAGTATTTT

V gene: TRBV11-3
clone size: NA
J gene: TRBJ1-1
D gene: NA
CDR3 protein: CASSSGGDMNTEAFF
CDR3 DNA: TGTGCCAGCAGCTCGGGAGGGGATATGAACACTGAAGCTTTCTTT